This T cell receptor (beta chain) appears in the sequencing data of a study of blood T cell repertoires in COVID-19. At the level of the study: Sites across the United States, Italy and Spain contributed samples from acute and convalescent COVID-19. T cells, B-cell-depleted T cells, or PBMCs provided the cDNA or gDNA that served as material.

The cohort comprised adults aged 18 to 89 years residing in under 25 US areas. Participant reports of clinical history set cohort assignment. The CDR3 contains 12 residues. Germline V CDR1 and CDR2: MNHEY, SVGAGI. Trimming removed 2 bases at V and 7 bases at J, with 8 bases between. Produced via immunoSEQ multiplex PCR; TCRdb's table is partial and in-frame only. Of over 150,000 clones in the sample, about 90% were seen once. This receptor was obtained from a woman aged 45-60 years who had recovered from COVID-19. V and J are TRBV6-5 and TRBJ1-2, with D unclear. Sequencing was done on a sample of PBMCs or T cells enriched from blood (not recorded which). The CDR3 reads CASSYGSGGYTF. CDR3 nucleotides: TGTGCCAGCAGTTACGGGAGCGGTGGCTACACCTTC.